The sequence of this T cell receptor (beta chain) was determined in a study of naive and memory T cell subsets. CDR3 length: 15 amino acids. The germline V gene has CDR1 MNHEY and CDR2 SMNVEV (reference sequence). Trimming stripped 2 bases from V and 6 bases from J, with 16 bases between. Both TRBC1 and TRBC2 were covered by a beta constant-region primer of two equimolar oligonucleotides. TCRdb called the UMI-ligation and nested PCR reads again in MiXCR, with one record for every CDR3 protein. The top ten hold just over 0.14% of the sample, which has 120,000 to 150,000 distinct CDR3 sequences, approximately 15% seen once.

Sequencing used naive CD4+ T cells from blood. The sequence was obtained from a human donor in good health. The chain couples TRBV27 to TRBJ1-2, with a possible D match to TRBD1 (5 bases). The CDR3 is CASSLVGQGTDGYTF. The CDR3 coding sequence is TGTGCCAGCAGTTTAGTTGGGCAGGGTACCGATGGCTACACCTTC.